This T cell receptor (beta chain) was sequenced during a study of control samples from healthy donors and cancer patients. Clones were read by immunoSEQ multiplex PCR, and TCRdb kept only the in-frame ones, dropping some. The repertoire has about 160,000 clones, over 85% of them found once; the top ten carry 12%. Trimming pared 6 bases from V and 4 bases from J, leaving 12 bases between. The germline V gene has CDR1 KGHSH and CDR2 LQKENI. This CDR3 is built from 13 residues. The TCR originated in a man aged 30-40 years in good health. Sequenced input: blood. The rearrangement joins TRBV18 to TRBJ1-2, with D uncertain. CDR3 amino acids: CASSPTALYGYTF. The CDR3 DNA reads TGTGCCAGCTCCCCCACGGCTCTCTATGGCTACACCTTC.